This note documents a single TCR beta chain sequence. Produced via immunoSEQ multiplex PCR; TCRdb's table is partial and in-frame only. Among about 8,000 clones listed, around 89% were seen once. This sample was taken from a study of OX40 agonist ivuxolimab in advanced cancers. This CDR3 spans 15 amino acids. Germline CDR1 and CDR2: SGDLS and YYNGEE. The V end was cut by 0 bases, the J end by 6 bases, with 15 bases between. The V call is TRBV9, the J call TRBJ1-1; no clear D. The receptor was derived from an adult with an advanced solid tumor such as melanoma, head and neck, liver or kidney cancer. The sample here was CD4+ or CD8+ T cells sorted from blood, taken in a trial of the OX40 agonist ivuxolimab. In nucleotides, the CDR3 is TGTGCCAGCAGCGTAGACGGAAGGCCGGGCGCTGAAGCTTTCTTT. Its translation: CASSVDGRPGAEAFF.